The source of this TCR beta chain is a study of identifying expanded T cells in peripheral blood. The method was immunoSEQ multiplex PCR; TCRdb's version includes in-frame clones alone and lacks a portion of them. This sample carries fewer than 130,000 clones, 80% to 90% of them seen once, and the ten largest clones take roughly 17%. About this clone: Its antigen is not known.

V was clipped by 5 bases and J by 8 bases, with 15 bases between them. Germline-derived CDR1 and CDR2 are MNHEY and SMNVEV (reference sequence). The CDR3 runs 14 residues. Collection occurred without any documented infections or immune events in donors. Study observations and caveats: Clone count variance between roughly 2-week samples rose with total template count.

This receptor was identified in a person aged 18 to 70 in good health. The chain is built from TRBV27 and TRBJ1-4, with a weak D call TRBD1 (6 bases). Material: blood. CDR3 in DNA: TGTGCCAGCAGTCCCCGCAGGGGAAGGGAAAAACTGTTTTTT. Translation gives CASSPRRGREKLFF.